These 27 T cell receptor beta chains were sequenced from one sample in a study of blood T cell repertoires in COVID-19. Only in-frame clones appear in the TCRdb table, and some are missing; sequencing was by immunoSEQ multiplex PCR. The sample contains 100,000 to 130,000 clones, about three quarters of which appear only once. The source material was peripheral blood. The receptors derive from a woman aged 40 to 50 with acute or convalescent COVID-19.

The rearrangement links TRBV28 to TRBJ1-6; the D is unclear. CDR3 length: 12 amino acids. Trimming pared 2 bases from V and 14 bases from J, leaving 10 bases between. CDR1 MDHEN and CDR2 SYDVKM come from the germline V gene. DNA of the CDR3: TGTGCCAGCAGTTTAGAGAGGAGAGCCCTCCACTTT. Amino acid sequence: CASSLERRALHF.

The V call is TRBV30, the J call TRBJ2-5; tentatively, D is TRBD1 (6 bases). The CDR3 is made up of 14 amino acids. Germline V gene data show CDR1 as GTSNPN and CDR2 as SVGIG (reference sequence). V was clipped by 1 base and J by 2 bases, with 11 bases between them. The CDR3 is CAWSALGAQETQYF. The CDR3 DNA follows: TGTGCCTGGAGTGCCTTGGGGGCTCAAGAGACCCAGTACTTC.

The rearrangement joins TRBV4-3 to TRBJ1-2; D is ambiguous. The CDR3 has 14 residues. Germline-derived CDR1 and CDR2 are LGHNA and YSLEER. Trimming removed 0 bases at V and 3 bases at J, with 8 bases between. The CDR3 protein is CASSQDGLYYGYTF. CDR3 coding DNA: TGCGCCAGCAGCCAAGACGGTTTATACTATGGCTACACCTTC.

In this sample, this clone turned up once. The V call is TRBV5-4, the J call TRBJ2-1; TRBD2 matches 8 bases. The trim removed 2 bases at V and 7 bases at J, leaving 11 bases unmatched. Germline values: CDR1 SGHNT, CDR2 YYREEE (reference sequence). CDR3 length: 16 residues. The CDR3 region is CASSLPAGGPTNEQFF. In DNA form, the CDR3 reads TGTGCCAGCAGCTTACCCGCGGGGGGACCCACTAATGAGCAGTTCTTC.

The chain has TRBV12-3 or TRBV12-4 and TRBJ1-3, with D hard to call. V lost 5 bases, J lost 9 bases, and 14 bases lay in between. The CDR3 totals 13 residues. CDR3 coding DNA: TGTGCCAGCAGTATTTCTGAGGTGGGCACCATATATTTT. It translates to CASSISEVGTIYF.

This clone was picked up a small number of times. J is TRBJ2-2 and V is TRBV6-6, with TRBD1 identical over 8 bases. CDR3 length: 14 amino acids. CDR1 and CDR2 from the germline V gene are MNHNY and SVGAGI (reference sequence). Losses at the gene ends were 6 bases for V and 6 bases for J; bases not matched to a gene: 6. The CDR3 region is CASRAQGVAGELFF. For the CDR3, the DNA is TGTGCCAGCAGAGCACAGGGGGTCGCCGGGGAGCTGTTTTTT.

CDR3 sequence (DNA): TGTGCCAGCAGTCCAGGGAGGTTGCCCTACAATGAGCAGTTCTTC. Protein: CASSPGRLPYNEQFF. The V call is TRBV27, the J call TRBJ2-1, with D perhaps matching TRBD2 (6 bases). The CDR3 sequence is 15 residues long. V gave up 5 bases and J gave up 2 bases, with 13 bases separating them. CDR1 is MNHEY and CDR2 is SMNVEV in the germline V gene (reference sequence).

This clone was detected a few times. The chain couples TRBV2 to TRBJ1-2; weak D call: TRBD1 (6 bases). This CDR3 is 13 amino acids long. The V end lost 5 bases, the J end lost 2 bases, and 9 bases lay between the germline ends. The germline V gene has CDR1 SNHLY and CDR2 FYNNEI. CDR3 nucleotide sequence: TGTGCCAGCAGTAATACAGGGAACTATGGCTACACCTTC. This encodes CASSNTGNYGYTF.

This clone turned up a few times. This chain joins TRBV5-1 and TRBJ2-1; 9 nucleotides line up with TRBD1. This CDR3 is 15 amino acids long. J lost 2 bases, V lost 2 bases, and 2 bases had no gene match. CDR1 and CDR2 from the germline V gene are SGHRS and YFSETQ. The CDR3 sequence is CASSLQGAPYNEQFF. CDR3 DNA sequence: TGCGCCAGCAGCTTACAGGGGGCCCCCTACAATGAGCAGTTCTTC. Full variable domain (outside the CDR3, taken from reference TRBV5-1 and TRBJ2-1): KAGVTQTPRYLIKTRGQQVTLSCSPISGHRSVSWYQQTPGQGLQFLFEYFSETQRNKGNFPGRFSGRQFSNSRSEMNVSTLELGDSALYLCASSLQGAPYNEQFFGPGTRLTVL.

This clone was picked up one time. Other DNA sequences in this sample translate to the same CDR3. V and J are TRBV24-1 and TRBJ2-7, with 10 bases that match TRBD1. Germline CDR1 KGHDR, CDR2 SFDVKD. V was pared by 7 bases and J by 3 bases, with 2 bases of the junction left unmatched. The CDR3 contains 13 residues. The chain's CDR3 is CATSRTGGYEQYF. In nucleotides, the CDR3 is TGTGCCACCAGCCGGACAGGGGGCTACGAGCAGTACTTC.

The CDR3 reads CASSSPNPGTEAFF. CDR3 bases: TGTGCCAGCAGTTCCCCCAACCCGGGGACTGAAGCTTTCTTT. This sequence joins TRBV28 and TRBJ1-1, with D hard to call. The germline gives CDR1 MDHEN, CDR2 SYDVKM. The V end lost 4 bases, the J end lost 5 bases, and 14 bases lay between the germline ends. The length of the CDR3 is 14 residues.

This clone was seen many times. The DNA for the CDR3 is TGTGCCAGCAGCTTAGAGCCAGGGGGAAACACCATATATTTT. It translates to CASSLEPGGNTIYF. The chain has TRBV11-2 and TRBJ1-3; D may be TRBD1 (5 bases). V was clipped by 0 bases and J by 4 bases, with 7 bases between them. Germline lookup yields CDR1 SGHAT and CDR2 FQNNGV. The CDR3 is 14 residues long.

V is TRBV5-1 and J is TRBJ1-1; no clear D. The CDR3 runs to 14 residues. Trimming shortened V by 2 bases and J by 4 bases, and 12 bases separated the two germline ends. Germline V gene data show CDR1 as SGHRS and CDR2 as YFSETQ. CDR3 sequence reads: CASSFKGEGTEAFF. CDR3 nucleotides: TGCGCCAGCAGCTTTAAGGGTGAGGGCACTGAAGCTTTCTTT.

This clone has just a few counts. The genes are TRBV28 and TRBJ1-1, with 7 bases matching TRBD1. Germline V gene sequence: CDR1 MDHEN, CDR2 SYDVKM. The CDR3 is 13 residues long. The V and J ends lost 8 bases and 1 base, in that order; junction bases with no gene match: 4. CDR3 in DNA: TGTGCCAGCCGCCGGACAGGGAACACTGAAGCTTTCTTT. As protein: CASRRTGNTEAFF.

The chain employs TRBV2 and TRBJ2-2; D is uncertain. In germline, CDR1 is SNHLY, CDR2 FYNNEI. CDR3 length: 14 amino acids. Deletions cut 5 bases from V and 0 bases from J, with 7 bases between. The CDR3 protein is CASSRSPNTGELFF. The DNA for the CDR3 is TGTGCCAGCAGTCGGTCTCCGAACACCGGGGAGCTGTTTTTT.

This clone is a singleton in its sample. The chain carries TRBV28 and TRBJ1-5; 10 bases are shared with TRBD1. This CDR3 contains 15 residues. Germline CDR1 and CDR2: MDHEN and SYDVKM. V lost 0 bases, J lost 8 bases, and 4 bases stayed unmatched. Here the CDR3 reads CASSLWGQGSKPQHF. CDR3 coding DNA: TGTGCCAGCAGTTTATGGGGACAGGGGAGCAAGCCCCAGCATTTT.

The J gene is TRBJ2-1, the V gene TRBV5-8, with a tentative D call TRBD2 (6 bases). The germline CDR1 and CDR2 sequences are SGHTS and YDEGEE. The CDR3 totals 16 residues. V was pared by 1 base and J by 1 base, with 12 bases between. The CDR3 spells CASSLTAGPSYNEQFF. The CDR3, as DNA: TGTGCCAGCAGCTTGACTGCGGGACCTTCCTACAATGAGCAGTTCTTC.

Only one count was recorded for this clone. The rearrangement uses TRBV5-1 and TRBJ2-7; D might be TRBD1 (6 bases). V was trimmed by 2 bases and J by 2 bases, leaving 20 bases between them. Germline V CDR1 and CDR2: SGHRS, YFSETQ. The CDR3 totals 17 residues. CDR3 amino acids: CASSLLSPGHATYEQYF. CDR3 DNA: TGCGCCAGCAGCTTATTGAGTCCGGGACACGCGACCTACGAGCAGTACTTC.

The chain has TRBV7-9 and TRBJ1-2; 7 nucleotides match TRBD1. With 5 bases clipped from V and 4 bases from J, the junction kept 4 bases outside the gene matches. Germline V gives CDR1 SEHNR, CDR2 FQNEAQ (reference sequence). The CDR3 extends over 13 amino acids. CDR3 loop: CASSQRTGYGYTF. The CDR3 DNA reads TGTGCCAGCAGCCAGAGGACAGGCTATGGCTACACCTTC.

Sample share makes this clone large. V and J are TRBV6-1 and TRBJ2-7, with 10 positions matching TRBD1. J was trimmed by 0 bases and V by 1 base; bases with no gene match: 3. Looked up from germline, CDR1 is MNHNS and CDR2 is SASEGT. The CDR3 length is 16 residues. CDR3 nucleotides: TGTGCCAGCAGTGAAGAGACAGGGGGCAGCTCCTACGAGCAGTACTTC. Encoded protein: CASSEETGGSSYEQYF.

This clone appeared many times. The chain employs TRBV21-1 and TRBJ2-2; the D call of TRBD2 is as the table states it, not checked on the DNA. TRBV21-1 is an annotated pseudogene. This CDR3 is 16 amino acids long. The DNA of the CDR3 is TGTGCCAGCAGCAACCAAGACGGAGCGAACACCGGGGAGCTGTTTTTT. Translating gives CASSNQDGANTGELFF.

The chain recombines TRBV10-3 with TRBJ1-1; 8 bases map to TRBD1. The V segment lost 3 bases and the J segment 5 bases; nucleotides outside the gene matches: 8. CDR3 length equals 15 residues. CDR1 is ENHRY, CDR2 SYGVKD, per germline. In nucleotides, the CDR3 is TGTGCCATCAGTGATCTGGGGCAGGGGGCAACTGAAGCTTTCTTT. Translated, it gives CAISDLGQGATEAFF.

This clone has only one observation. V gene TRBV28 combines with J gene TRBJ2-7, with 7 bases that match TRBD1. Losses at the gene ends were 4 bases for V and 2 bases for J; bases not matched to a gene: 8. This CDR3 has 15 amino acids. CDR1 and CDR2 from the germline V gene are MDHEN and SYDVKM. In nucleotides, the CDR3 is TGTGCCAGCAGTTCGAGTACAGGGGTGCCCTACGAGCAGTACTTC. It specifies CASSSSTGVPYEQYF.

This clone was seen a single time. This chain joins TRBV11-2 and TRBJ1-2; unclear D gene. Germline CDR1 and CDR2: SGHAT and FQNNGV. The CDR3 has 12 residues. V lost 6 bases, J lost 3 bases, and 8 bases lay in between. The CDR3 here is CASSGGDYGYTF. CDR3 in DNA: TGTGCCAGCAGTGGAGGCGACTATGGCTACACCTTC.

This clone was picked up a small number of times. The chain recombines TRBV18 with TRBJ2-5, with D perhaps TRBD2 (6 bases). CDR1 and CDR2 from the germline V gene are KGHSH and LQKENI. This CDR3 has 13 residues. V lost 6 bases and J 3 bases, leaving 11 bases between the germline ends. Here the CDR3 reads CASSLQREETQYF. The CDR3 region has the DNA TGTGCCAGCTCCCTACAGCGGGAAGAGACCCAGTACTTC. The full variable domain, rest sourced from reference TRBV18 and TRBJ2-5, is NAGVMQNPRHLVRRRGQEARLRCSPMKGHSHVYWYRQLPEEGLKFMVYLQKENIIDESGMPKERFSAEFPKEGPSILRIQQVVRGDSAAYFCASSLQREETQYFGPGTRLLVL.

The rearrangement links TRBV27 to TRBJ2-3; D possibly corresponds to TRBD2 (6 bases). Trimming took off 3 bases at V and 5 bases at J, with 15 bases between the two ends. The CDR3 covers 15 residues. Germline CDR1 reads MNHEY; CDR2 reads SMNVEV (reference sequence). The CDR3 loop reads CASSLGWGEVDTQYF. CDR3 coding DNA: TGTGCCAGCAGTTTGGGATGGGGGGAGGTAGATACGCAGTATTTT.

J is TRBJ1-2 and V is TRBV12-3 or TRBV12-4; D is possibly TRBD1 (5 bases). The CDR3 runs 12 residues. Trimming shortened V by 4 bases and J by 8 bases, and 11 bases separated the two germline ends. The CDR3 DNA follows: TGTGCCAGCAGTTCCCCCAGGGTCGGCTACACCTTC. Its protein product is CASSSPRVGYTF.